What follows are 27 T cell receptor beta chains derived from one specimen sequenced in a study of T cells in Graves' hyperthyroidism and ophthalmopathy. TCR beta CDR3 regions were amplified from RNA transcripts. First-round RT-PCR of the TCR CDR3 relied on the HTBI primer set. A single record per CDR3 protein comes from TCRdb applying MiXCR to the multiplex PCR reads. This table holds 350,000 to 450,000 distinct CDR3 sequences, about 18% found once. The sequencing input was blood. These TCRs come from a woman aged 30 to 39 with Graves' hyperthyroidism that later progressed to Graves' ophthalmopathy.

This clonotype has a handful of counts. V and J are TRBV18 and TRBJ1-5, with D possibly being TRBD1 (6 bases). The CDR3 loop spans 15 amino acids. Germline-derived CDR1 and CDR2 are KGHSH and LQKENI. V was clipped by 3 bases and J by 3 bases, with 12 bases between them. The CDR3 DNA is TGTGCCAGCTCACCTACAGGGAATTACAATCAGCCCCAGCATTTT. Translation: CASSPTGNYNQPQHF.

This clonotype appeared many times. The chain employs TRBV6-1 and TRBJ1-2, with TRBD1 as a possible D gene (5 bases). The CDR3 contains 13 residues. Germline V lookup: CDR1 MNHNS, CDR2 SASEGT. Trimming shortened V by 8 bases and J by 7 bases, and 17 bases separated the two germline ends. CDR3 sequence: CASFRDLAFGYTF. The DNA for the CDR3 is TGTGCCAGCTTTCGGGACCTCGCTTTTGGCTACACCTTC.

This clonotype has only a few counts. The chain is built from TRBV6-1 and TRBJ2-3, with TRBD2 matching over 9 bases. After removal of 9 bases from V and 5 bases from J, the junction contained 6 bases not matched to a gene. The V gene's germline CDR1 is MNHNS and CDR2 SASEGT. The CDR3 has 13 residues. The CDR3 DNA sequence: TGTGCCAGTGCTAGCGGGGCCCAAGATACGCAGTATTTT. Protein product: CASASGAQDTQYF.

This chain joins TRBV2 and TRBJ2-7; D may be TRBD1 or TRBD2 (7 bases each). The germline V and J ends were trimmed by 6 bases and 2 bases, with 14 bases remaining between them. Germline-derived CDR1 and CDR2 are SNHLY and FYNNEI. The CDR3 totals 14 residues. CDR3 sequence (DNA): TGTGCCAGCAGAGCGGGACAGCGGACCTACGAGCAGTACTTC. It yields the protein CASRAGQRTYEQYF.

The table lists this clonotype with many counts. The chain joins TRBV2 to TRBJ1-1; no clear D gene. The ends were cut back, 2 bases at V and 4 bases at J, with 11 bases in the middle. The germline gives CDR1 SNHLY, CDR2 FYNNEI. The CDR3 sequence is 14 residues long. CDR3 region: CASSEKRMGTEAFF. The DNA for the CDR3 is TGTGCCAGCAGTGAAAAAAGAATGGGCACTGAAGCTTTCTTT.

This clonotype was picked up many times. The V call is TRBV28, the J call TRBJ1-1, with D unclear. Germline loops: CDR1 MDHEN, CDR2 SYDVKM. Trimming took off 7 bases at V and 7 bases at J, with 22 bases between the two ends. The CDR3 is made up of 15 amino acids. The CDR3 region has the DNA TGTGCCAGCACCCGGGTTACGAGGGTCCGTGTTGAAGCTTTCTTT. Protein sequence: CASTRVTRVRVEAFF.

J is TRBJ2-1 and V is TRBV5-1, with 8 bases fitting TRBD1. The CDR3 is made up of 14 amino acids. Germline V lookup: CDR1 SGHRS, CDR2 YFSETQ. The trim removed 0 bases at V and 8 bases at J, leaving 4 bases unmatched. The CDR3 coding sequence is TGCGCCAGCAGCTTGGCTGGACAGGGCGATGAGCAGTTCTTC. Its translation is CASSLAGQGDEQFF.

In the case of this clonotype: A read error may explain this, as a much larger clone is one base away. The chain recombines TRBV30 with TRBJ2-6, with a tentative D call TRBD2 (5 bases). V was cut by 1 base and J by 2 bases, with 21 bases left in between. Per germline, CDR1 GTSNPN and CDR2 SVGIG (reference sequence). The CDR3 contains 19 residues. CDR3 DNA: TGTGCCTGGAGTGCGGGATTTGGCCTTCCGGACCCTGGGGCCAACGTCCTGACTTTC. Its translation is CAWSAGFGLPDPGANVLTF.

This clonotype was counted a few times. V gene TRBV10-2 combines with J gene TRBJ2-1; D remains ambiguous. Trimming took off 2 bases at V and 10 bases at J, with 12 bases between the two ends. The germline V gene encodes CDR1 WSHSY and CDR2 SAAADI. The CDR3 is 13 residues long. In DNA, the CDR3 is TGCGCCAGCAGTGAGATTAGTAGAGCCGAGCAGTTCTTC. This gives the protein CASSEISRAEQFF.

Ten or more counts support this clonotype. The V and J genes are TRBV20-1 and TRBJ2-1, with a possible D match to TRBD2 (6 bases). This CDR3 is built from 15 residues. Germline-derived CDR1 and CDR2 are DFQATT and SNEGSKA (reference sequence). The V gene lost 4 bases and the J gene lost 7 bases, with 20 bases spanning the gap. The CDR3 nucleotides read TGCAGTGCTAAGGAGGGGCAGGGTTGGGGTAATGAGCAGTTCTTC. This encodes CSAKEGQGWGNEQFF.

This clonotype was observed at least ten times. V is TRBV29-1 and J is TRBJ1-1; the D gene is possibly TRBD1 (5 bases). Germline CDR1 and CDR2: SQVTM and ANQGSEA. This CDR3 region has 12 residues. V was clipped by 7 bases and J by 4 bases, with 13 bases between them. The CDR3 DNA reads TGCAGCGATAGCCAGGGAACCACTGAAGCTTTCTTT. This gives the protein CSDSQGTTEAFF.

In this sample, this clonotype turned up many times. The J gene is TRBJ1-4, the V gene TRBV7-8; no clear D gene. Germline lookup yields CDR1 SGHVS and CDR2 FQNEAQ. Trimming left V 5 bases short and J 0 bases short, with 13 bases between. The CDR3 consists of 16 residues. The chain's CDR3 is CASSRPREATNEKLFF. DNA for the CDR3: TGTGCCAGCAGCCGGCCCCGGGAGGCAACTAATGAAAAACTGTTTTTT.

This clonotype was detected only a few times. This chain uses TRBV4-1 with TRBJ2-1, with 16 bases aligning to TRBD2. The junction had 6 bases not matched to a gene; V was cut back by 4 bases and J by 0 bases. CDR1 and CDR2 (germline): MGHRA, YSYEKL. The CDR3 spans 19 residues. This CDR3 reads CASSPTGTSGGASYNEQFF. DNA of the CDR3: TGCGCCAGCAGCCCTACCGGGACTAGCGGGGGGGCCTCCTACAATGAGCAGTTCTTC.

This clonotype was found many times. The chain employs TRBV6-2 or TRBV6-3 and TRBJ2-7; D might be TRBD1 or TRBD2, each matching 5 bases. The CDR3 has 14 residues. Germline CDR1 reads MNHEY; CDR2 reads SVGEGT. The V gene lost 3 bases and the J gene lost 2 bases, with 11 bases spanning the gap. CDR3 in amino acids: CASSYLGPTYEQYF. The CDR3 nucleotides read TGTGCCAGCAGTTATCTGGGACCTACCTACGAGCAGTACTTC.

Ten or more counts support this clonotype. This chain joins TRBV19 and TRBJ2-7; D uncertain. CDR3 size: 16 residues. V lost 5 bases, J lost 0 bases, and 17 bases lay in between. The germline CDR1 and CDR2 sequences are LNHDA and SQIVND (reference sequence). CDR3: CASSPHGAASSYEQYF. In DNA form, the CDR3 reads TGTGCCAGTAGTCCGCATGGTGCGGCGAGCTCCTACGAGCAGTACTTC.

The table lists this clonotype with many counts. The chain recombines TRBV6-1 with TRBJ1-5, with D unclear. Germline lookup yields CDR1 MNHNS and CDR2 SASEGT. The CDR3 extends over 16 amino acids. Trimming removed 5 bases from V and 3 bases from J, with 17 bases in between. CDR3 protein: CASSPSISGPNQPQHF. The CDR3 nucleotides read TGTGCCAGCAGTCCCTCTATCTCAGGCCCCAATCAGCCCCAGCATTTT.

This clonotype was counted ten times or more. V and J are TRBV13 and TRBJ2-7, with 9 positions matching TRBD2. CDR1 and CDR2 from the germline V gene are PRHDT and FYEKMQ (reference sequence). The V and J ends lost 5 bases and 2 bases, in that order; junction bases with no gene match: 16. This CDR3 has 18 amino acids. CDR3 region: CASSPTVGSGRPPYEQYF. The DNA for the CDR3 is TGTGCCAGCAGCCCCACCGTCGGTAGCGGGAGACCACCCTACGAGCAGTACTTC.

This clonotype turned up a few times. Here the CDR3 DNA reads TGTGCCAGTACCTCGTGGACAGGGCTATTGAACACTGAAGCTTTCTTT. Translation: CASTSWTGLLNTEAFF. The J gene is TRBJ1-1, the V gene TRBV19; 8 nucleotides agree with TRBD1. Germline V gene data show CDR1 as LNHDA and CDR2 as SQIVND (reference sequence). V shed 7 bases, J shed 0 bases, and the junction held 10 bases outside the gene matches. The CDR3 runs to 16 residues. Based on the CDR3 plus reference TRBV19 and TRBJ1-1, the full variable domain is DGGITQSPKYLFRKEGQNVTLSCEQNLNHDAMYWYRQDPGQGLRLIYYSQIVNDFQKGDIAEGYSVSREKKESFPLTVTSAQKNPTAFYLCASTSWTGLLNTEAFFGQGTRLTVV.

The chain employs TRBV7-8 and TRBJ2-2; D unresolved. This CDR3 is built from 15 residues. The germline gives CDR1 SGHVS, CDR2 FQNEAQ. V was trimmed by 4 bases and J by 3 bases, leaving 12 bases between them. The CDR3, as DNA: TGTGCCAGCAGCTCTAAACGGCTTCACACCGGGGAGCTGTTTTTT. Translation: CASSSKRLHTGELFF.

This clonotype was found many times. The chain uses TRBV6-1 and TRBJ2-1; 10 bases map to TRBD2. The germline V gene has CDR1 MNHNS and CDR2 SASEGT. This CDR3 spans 16 amino acids. After removal of 6 bases from V and 8 bases from J, the junction contained 13 bases not matched to a gene. CDR3 sequence reads: CASRNRLAGAFDEQFF. In nucleotides, the CDR3 is TGTGCCAGCAGGAACCGGCTAGCGGGAGCATTCGATGAGCAGTTCTTC.

This clonotype showed up many times. This chain's CDR3 is CSAYRLEISSTDTQYF. In DNA form, the CDR3 reads TGCAGTGCTTACCGACTAGAGATCTCTAGCACAGATACGCAGTATTTT. The chain combines TRBV20-1 with TRBJ2-3; a possible D gene is TRBD2 (6 bases). V was cut by 5 bases and J by 0 bases, with 18 bases left in between. CDR1 is DFQATT and CDR2 is SNEGSKA in the germline V gene (reference sequence). CDR3 length equals 16 residues.

V is TRBV7-9 and J is TRBJ1-3, with 9 bases fitting TRBD1. The CDR3 sequence is 16 residues long. The trim removed 5 bases at V and 4 bases at J, leaving 9 bases unmatched. Germline V gene data show CDR1 as SEHNR and CDR2 as FQNEAQ (reference sequence). CDR3 sequence (DNA): TGTGCCAGCAGCAAGCCGGGACAGGGAACAGGAAACACCATATATTTT. This encodes CASSKPGQGTGNTIYF.

Remarks on this clonotype: Just one base apart from a much larger clone, this may be a read error. It is likely a read error, because the conserved phenylalanine at the end of the CDR3 is missing. The chain is built from TRBV5-1 and TRBJ1-6; perhaps TRBD1 as D (6 bases). CDR3 length: 15 residues. Per the germline V gene, CDR1 is SGHRS and CDR2 is YFSETQ. Deletions cut 1 base from V and 5 bases from J, with 10 bases between. CDR3 bases: TGCGCCAGCAGCTTGACGGGACACAATAATTCACCCCTCCACTTG. Amino acid sequence: CASSLTGHNNSPLHL.

This clonotype was observed at least ten times. The V call is TRBV2, the J call TRBJ2-7; possibly TRBD2 for D (6 bases). CDR3 length equals 14 residues. CDR1 SNHLY and CDR2 FYNNEI come from the germline V gene. V dropped 5 bases and J dropped 12 bases, with 23 bases sitting between them. The CDR3 spells CASSRDGRGSGLYF. Here the CDR3 DNA reads TGTGCCAGCAGTCGAGATGGGCGGGGAAGTGGGCTGTACTTC.

J is TRBJ2-1 and V is TRBV15, with a tentative D call TRBD1 (6 bases). The CDR3 is 14 residues long. Trimming left V 0 bases short and J 9 bases short, with 12 bases between. Germline V gene data show CDR1 as LNHNV and CDR2 as YYDKDF (reference sequence). The CDR3 nucleotides are TGTGCCACCAGCAGAGATCTACAGGGTGTTGAGCAGTTCTTC. Translation: CATSRDLQGVEQFF.

This clonotype showed up just a few times. The rearrangement joins TRBV6-5 to TRBJ2-3, with D perhaps matching TRBD1 (6 bases). V lost 2 bases and J lost 5, with 11 bases in between. This CDR3 has 14 residues. Germline CDR1 MNHEY, CDR2 SVGAGI. The CDR3 here is CASSYTDSQDTQYF. Written as DNA, the CDR3 is TGTGCCAGCAGTTACACGGACAGCCAAGATACGCAGTATTTT.

In its sample, this clonotype was seen many times. The V call is TRBV6-1, the J call TRBJ2-1; TRBD2 matches 13 bases. The CDR3 has 15 residues. The junction had 3 bases not matched to a gene; V was cut back by 1 base and J by 9 bases. CDR1 MNHNS and CDR2 SASEGT come from the germline V gene. CDR3 amino acids: CASSEGTSGSSEQFF. In nucleotides, the CDR3 is TGTGCCAGCAGTGAAGGGACTAGCGGGAGTAGTGAGCAGTTCTTC.